This T cell receptor (beta chain) was recorded in a study of cytomegalovirus exposure and HLA in healthy donors. The PCR used 60 Vbeta and 13 Jbeta primers. Sequencing was performed with immunoSEQ multiplex PCR; in TCRdb, only in-frame clones are kept and a portion is missing. The sample holds about 160,000 clones, approximately 80% seen once. With regard to this clone: Its antigen is as yet unknown.

There are 12 residues in the CDR3. After removal of 5 bases from V and 7 bases from J, the junction contained 2 bases not matched to a gene. CDR1 SGHNT and CDR2 YENEEA come from the germline V gene. Notes on the study in general: The classifier reportedly diagnosed cytomegalovirus status with high specificity and sensitivity. Previously analyzed data showed that most TCR beta V segments were productive at a frequency of about 87% or about 30%.

This chain uses TRBV11-3 with TRBJ2-1; 7 positions match TRBD2. This sequence originates from a man in his forties or fifties in good health and CMV-seropositive. The material sequenced was PBMCs. CDR3 nucleotides: TGTGCCAGCAGCCAGGGAGGGAATGAGCAGTTCTTC. Its translation: CASSQGGNEQFF.